The next 30 T cell receptor beta chains were all read from a single sample in a study of graft-versus-host responses after intestinal transplantation. Antigen specificity for these receptors is unknown. The table came from immunoSEQ multiplex PCR; TCRdb's copy has only in-frame clones and leaves some out. The table includes about 120,000 clones, around nine tenths detected once. The material was unstimulated CD4+ T cells sorted from spleen or lymph node cells, obtained before intestinal transplant. These receptors came from a human donor who received an intestinal transplant.

The chain recombines TRBV5-4 with TRBJ2-1; 8 positions match TRBD2. CDR1 and CDR2 from the germline V gene are SGHNT and YYREEE (reference sequence). Unmatched junction bases numbered 3, after V lost 0 bases and J lost 10 bases. The CDR3 spans 13 residues. The chain's CDR3 is CASSLAGGREQFF. CDR3 nucleotide sequence: TGTGCCAGCAGCTTGGCGGGGGGGAGAGAGCAGTTCTTC.

The CDR3 here is CASSLYGGSLEQYF. As DNA, the CDR3 is TGTGCCAGCAGCTTGTACGGAGGTAGCCTCGAGCAGTACTTC. The chain carries TRBV5-4 and TRBJ2-7, with D possibly matching TRBD2 (5 bases). The CDR3 is made up of 14 amino acids. Germline CDR1 reads SGHNT; CDR2 reads YYREEE (reference sequence). V was clipped by 1 base and J by 6 bases, with 14 bases between them. Full variable domain (remainder filled in from reference TRBV5-4 and TRBJ2-7): ETGVTQSPTHLIKTRGQQVTLRCSSQSGHNTVSWYQQALGQGPQFIFQYYREEENGRGNFPPRFSGLQFPNYSSELNVNALELDDSALYLCASSLYGGSLEQYFGPGTRLTVT.

The V gene is TRBV7-9, the J gene TRBJ2-5; D is unresolved. V was trimmed by 5 bases and J by 1 base, leaving 2 bases between them. This CDR3 is built from 11 residues. Germline assignment: CDR1 SEHNR and CDR2 FQNEAQ (reference sequence). CDR3 sequence: CASSLQETQYF. The CDR3 DNA sequence: TGTGCCAGCAGCCTCCAAGAGACCCAGTACTTC.

This rearrangement joins TRBV1 to TRBJ2-7; no DNA check was done on the table's D call, TRBD2. TRBV1 is classified as a pseudogene. The length of the CDR3 is 14 residues. The CDR3, as DNA: TGCACCAGCAGCCAACCCCGGACTAGCCACGAGCAGTACTTC. Residues: CTSSQPRTSHEQYF.

V and J are TRBV28 and TRBJ1-5; 8 bases line up with TRBD1. The CDR3 spans 19 residues. The junction had 17 bases not matched to a gene; V was cut back by 7 bases and J by 0 bases. Germline V gene sequence: CDR1 MDHEN, CDR2 SYDVKM. The CDR3, as DNA: TGTGCCAGCAACCTGGTCCCAGGGGGCCGAGGGTATAGCAATCAGCCCCAGCATTTT. As protein: CASNLVPGGRGYSNQPQHF.

The rearrangement links TRBV5-1 to TRBJ2-3; a possible D gene is TRBD2 (5 bases). Between the trimmed V and J ends, which lost 4 bases and 1 base, there was a span of 10 bases. The CDR3 contains 14 residues. The V gene's germline CDR1 is SGHRS and CDR2 YFSETQ. CDR3: CASSPSPGTDTQYF. The CDR3 DNA reads TGCGCCAGCAGCCCTAGCCCGGGCACAGATACGCAGTATTTT.

This clone was seen only a few times. This chain uses TRBV5-1 with TRBJ2-3, with TRBD1 matching 7 bases. J gave up 5 bases and V 0 bases, and 6 bases lay outside the gene matches. Germline assignment: CDR1 SGHRS and CDR2 YFSETQ. The length of the CDR3 is 15 residues. The CDR3 protein is CASSLVTGAGDTQYF. The CDR3 DNA reads as TGCGCCAGCAGCTTGGTCACAGGGGCTGGAGATACGCAGTATTTT. Using reference TRBV5-1 and TRBJ2-3 for the parts outside the CDR3, the full variable domain is KAGVTQTPRYLIKTRGQQVTLSCSPISGHRSVSWYQQTPGQGLQFLFEYFSETQRNKGNFPGRFSGRQFSNSRSEMNVSTLELGDSALYLCASSLVTGAGDTQYFGPGTRLTVL.

This clone showed up just once. The chain has TRBV5-1 and TRBJ1-1; 10 bases align to TRBD1. The germline V gene encodes CDR1 SGHRS and CDR2 YFSETQ. The V and J ends lost 2 bases and 5 bases, in that order; junction bases with no gene match: 9. CDR3 length: 16 residues. CDR3 region: CASSFEPGQGWTEAFF. The CDR3 DNA is TGCGCCAGCAGCTTCGAACCGGGACAGGGGTGGACTGAAGCTTTCTTT.

The J gene is TRBJ2-1, the V gene TRBV18; 10 bases match TRBD2. This CDR3 has 17 amino acids. The V gene's germline CDR1 is KGHSH and CDR2 LQKENI. The junction had 10 bases not matched to a gene; V was cut back by 0 bases and J by 8 bases. The CDR3 nucleotides are TGTGCCAGCTCACCACCGGGTTCGCTAGCGGGAGTCGATGAGCAGTTCTTC. It specifies CASSPPGSLAGVDEQFF.

V is TRBV7-2 and J is TRBJ1-1; 9 positions match TRBD1. Germline loops: CDR1 SGHTA, CDR2 FQGNSA. With V trimmed by 5 bases and J by 0 bases, 4 bases remained unmatched. The CDR3 length is 15 residues. CDR3 region: CASSRQGVVNTEAFF. In nucleotides, the CDR3 is TGTGCCAGCAGCCGACAGGGGGTTGTGAACACTGAAGCTTTCTTT. Filled out from reference TRBV7-2 and TRBJ1-1, the complete variable domain reads GAGVSQSPSNKVTEKGKDVELRCDPISGHTALYWYRQSLGQGLEFLIYFQGNSAPDKSGLPSDRFSAERTGGSVSTLTIQRTQQEDSAVYLCASSRQGVVNTEAFFGQGTRLTVV.

V and J are TRBV2 and TRBJ2-3; 11 nucleotides line up with TRBD2. Germline trimming cut 8 bases from V and 2 bases from J; bases unmatched to any gene: 6. CDR3 length: 15 residues. The germline CDR1 and CDR2 sequences are SNHLY and FYNNEI. The CDR3 DNA reads TGTGCCAGCGGGCTAGCGGGAGGCTACACAGATACGCAGTATTTT. Its protein product is CASGLAGGYTDTQYF.

The V gene is TRBV28, the J gene TRBJ2-1; TRBD2 matches 7 bases. Germline lookup yields CDR1 MDHEN and CDR2 SYDVKM. This CDR3 is 15 amino acids long. V dropped 5 bases and J dropped 4; count of bases not matched to a gene: 8. In DNA, the CDR3 is TGTGCCAGCAGTGTACCTAGCGGCTGGTACAATGAGCAGTTCTTC. It encodes CASSVPSGWYNEQFF. Looking up the rest from reference TRBV28 and TRBJ2-1 gives the full variable domain: DVKVTQSSRYLVKRTGEKVFLECVQDMDHENMFWYRQDPGLGLRLIYFSYDVKMKEKGDIPEGYSVSREKKERFSLILESASTNQTSMYLCASSVPSGWYNEQFFGPGTRLTVL.

For this clone: This specimen includes other DNA sequences encoding the same CDR3. The rearrangement joins TRBV6-5 to TRBJ1-1; tentative D call: TRBD1 (5 bases). V was trimmed by 0 bases and J by 4 bases, leaving 9 bases between them. The CDR3 covers 14 residues. Germline V lookup: CDR1 MNHEY, CDR2 SVGAGI. Here the CDR3 reads CASSYSGQGTEAFF. The CDR3 coding sequence is TGTGCCAGCAGTTACTCGGGGCAGGGCACTGAAGCTTTCTTT.

The rearrangement joins TRBV6-5 to TRBJ2-3, with TRBD2 identical over 10 bases. The V gene's germline CDR1 is MNHEY and CDR2 SVGAGI. The CDR3 totals 15 residues. V shed 5 bases, J shed 4 bases, and the junction held 6 bases outside the gene matches. The CDR3 loop is CASSPSGREADTQYF. The CDR3, as DNA: TGTGCCAGCAGTCCGAGCGGGAGGGAAGCAGATACGCAGTATTTT.

With respect to this clone: The junction does not match germline at one end; this may be a read error. V and J are TRBV7-9 and TRBJ2-5; possibly TRBD1 for D (6 bases). CDR3 size: 14 residues. In germline, CDR1 is SEHNR, CDR2 FQNEAQ (reference sequence). CDR3 region: CASSLTNTGKVPHF. The CDR3, as DNA: TGTGCCAGCAGCTTAACAAACACAGGGAAGGTGCCTCACTTC.

V is TRBV18 and J is TRBJ2-1; 13 bases line up with TRBD2. V gave up 2 bases and J gave up 0 bases; unmatched junction bases: 7. Germline CDR1 and CDR2: KGHSH and LQKENI. The CDR3 is made up of 19 amino acids. Here the CDR3 reads CASSPLGLAGSSSYNEQFF. In DNA, the CDR3 is TGTGCCAGCTCACCATTGGGACTAGCGGGATCCAGCTCCTACAATGAGCAGTTCTTC. The variable domain in full, completed from reference TRBV18 and TRBJ2-1, reads NAGVMQNPRHLVRRRGQEARLRCSPMKGHSHVYWYRQLPEEGLKFMVYLQKENIIDESGMPKERFSAEFPKEGPSILRIQQVVRGDSAAYFCASSPLGLAGSSSYNEQFFGPGTRLTVL.

The genes are TRBV9 and TRBJ2-7; 8 nucleotides line up with TRBD1. CDR3 size: 16 residues. CDR1 is SGDLS and CDR2 is YYNGEE in the germline V gene. The ends lost 4 bases at V and 2 bases at J; junction bases unmatched: 11. CDR3 residues: CASSPHDRGLTYEQYF. The DNA of the CDR3 is TGTGCCAGCAGCCCTCACGACAGGGGCCTCACCTACGAGCAGTACTTC. Full variable domain (rest looked up from reference TRBV9 and TRBJ2-7): DSGVTQTPKHLITATGQRVTLRCSPRSGDLSVYWYQQSLDQGLQFLIQYYNGEERAKGNILERFSAQQFPDLHSELNLSSLELGDSALYFCASSPHDRGLTYEQYFGPGTRLTVT.

The chain couples TRBV30 to TRBJ1-4; TRBD1 aligns across 12 bases. The CDR3 has 18 residues. Germline CDR1 reads GTSNPN; CDR2 reads SVGIG (reference sequence). Trimming cost V 0 bases and J 4 bases; bases outside gene matches: 9. In DNA form, the CDR3 reads TGTGCCTGGAGTGTATCCCGGGACAGGGGGCGTAATAATGAAAAACTGTTTTTT. This gives the protein CAWSVSRDRGRNNEKLFF.

The CDR3 is CASSLGGSPYNEQFF. CDR3 DNA: TGCGCCAGCAGCTTGGGCGGGAGCCCCTACAATGAGCAGTTCTTC. The chain links TRBV5-1 to TRBJ2-1; 7 bases line up with TRBD2. Per germline, CDR1 SGHRS and CDR2 YFSETQ. This CDR3 region has 15 residues. V lost 0 bases, J lost 2 bases, and 2 bases stayed unmatched. The full variable domain, rest sourced from reference TRBV5-1 and TRBJ2-1, is KAGVTQTPRYLIKTRGQQVTLSCSPISGHRSVSWYQQTPGQGLQFLFEYFSETQRNKGNFPGRFSGRQFSNSRSEMNVSTLELGDSALYLCASSLGGSPYNEQFFGPGTRLTVL.

The chain recombines TRBV20-1 with TRBJ1-2; TRBD1 might be the D (5 bases). Trimming removed 6 bases from V and 5 bases from J, with 10 bases in between. The CDR3 runs 11 residues. The germline V gene encodes CDR1 DFQATT and CDR2 SNEGSKA (reference sequence). Here the CDR3 DNA reads TGCAGTGCCACGGAGGGGTATGGCTACACCTTC. Its protein is CSATEGYGYTF.

The CDR3 DNA reads TGTGCCAGCAACTCACGAGGGACGCAGTATTTT. Residues: CASNSRGTQYF. The V call is TRBV28, the J call TRBJ2-3, with D possibly matching TRBD2 (5 bases). V was shortened by 7 bases and J by 9 bases, with 11 bases between the two germline ends. Germline V gene data show CDR1 as MDHEN and CDR2 as SYDVKM. The CDR3 is 11 amino acids.

This clone was counted a single time. This rearrangement joins TRBV10-3 to TRBJ2-1, with 9 bases lining up with TRBD2. The germline V gene encodes CDR1 ENHRY and CDR2 SYGVKD. Trimming took 7 bases from V and 4 from J; bases not matched to a gene: 8. CDR3 length: 15 residues. The chain's CDR3 is CAITPGLAGYNEQFF. The CDR3 nucleotides are TGTGCCATCACCCCTGGGCTAGCGGGATACAATGAGCAGTTCTTC.

The V and J genes are TRBV5-8 and TRBJ2-7; the match to TRBD1 covers 8 bases. CDR1 and CDR2 from the germline V gene are SGHTS and YDEGEE. V was pared by 4 bases and J by 4 bases, with 7 bases of the junction left unmatched. This CDR3 region has 14 residues. The chain's CDR3 is CASSVGTGKYEQYF. The CDR3, as DNA: TGTGCCAGCAGCGTCGGGACAGGCAAATACGAGCAGTACTTC.

The rearrangement joins TRBV6-1 to TRBJ2-1; 7 bases fit TRBD1. CDR1 and CDR2 (germline): MNHNS, SASEGT. Trimming removed 7 bases from V and 4 bases from J; junction bases left unmatched: 10. The CDR3 contains 15 residues. CDR3 nucleotides: TGTGCCAGCATCCGACAGGGTCTGGGATACAATGAGCAGTTCTTC. Translation gives CASIRQGLGYNEQFF.

The chain joins TRBV18 to TRBJ2-7, with D possibly TRBD1 on 5 matching bases. V was pared by 3 bases and J by 4 bases, with 10 bases between. The CDR3 consists of 13 residues. CDR1 and CDR2 (germline): KGHSH, LQKENI. For the CDR3, the DNA is TGTGCCAGCTCACCGGTCAGGGAATACGAGCAGTACTTC. Its protein is CASSPVREYEQYF.

This clone was seen a few times. The chain has TRBV5-4 and TRBJ2-7; 8 bases align to TRBD1. CDR1 SGHNT and CDR2 YYREEE come from the germline V gene (reference sequence). The CDR3 loop spans 14 amino acids. The trim removed 6 bases at V and 2 bases at J, leaving 7 bases unmatched. CDR3 coding DNA: TGTGCCAGCACCATACAGGGGGAGACCTACGAGCAGTACTTC. Protein product: CASTIQGETYEQYF. The full variable domain, rest sourced from reference TRBV5-4 and TRBJ2-7, is ETGVTQSPTHLIKTRGQQVTLRCSSQSGHNTVSWYQQALGQGPQFIFQYYREEENGRGNFPPRFSGLQFPNYSSELNVNALELDDSALYLCASTIQGETYEQYFGPGTRLTVT.

J is TRBJ1-1 and V is TRBV2, with 8 bases fitting TRBD1. The CDR3 sequence is 15 residues long. Germline CDR1 SNHLY, CDR2 FYNNEI. J gave up 1 base and V 7 bases, and 8 bases lay outside the gene matches. The CDR3 region is CASNRFGQGNTEAFF. The CDR3 region has the DNA TGTGCCAGCAACCGCTTCGGACAGGGGAACACTGAAGCTTTCTTT. The full variable domain, completed using reference TRBV2 and TRBJ1-1, is EPEVTQTPSHQVTQMGQEVILRCVPISNHLYFYWYRQILGQKVEFLVSFYNNEISEKSEIFDDQFSVERPDGSNFTLKIRSTKLEDSAMYFCASNRFGQGNTEAFFGQGTRLTVV.

The chain combines TRBV19 with TRBJ2-2; 10 bases are a match to TRBD1. CDR3 length: 16 residues. V shed 6 bases, J shed 4 bases, and the junction held 8 bases outside the gene matches. Germline-derived CDR1 and CDR2 are LNHDA and SQIVND (reference sequence). CDR3 sequence (DNA): TGTGCCAGTAGACGCGGACAGGGGGTTGGCACCGGGGAGCTGTTTTTT. Residues: CASRRGQGVGTGELFF.

This sequence joins TRBV2 and TRBJ2-3; 14 bases are a match to TRBD2. The germline V gene encodes CDR1 SNHLY and CDR2 FYNNEI. The ends lost 7 bases at V and 2 bases at J; junction bases unmatched: 5. The CDR3 extends over 16 amino acids. The CDR3 DNA follows: TGTGCCAGCACCAGACTAGCGGGAGGGCCCACAGATACGCAGTATTTT. It codes for CASTRLAGGPTDTQYF.

The chain recombines TRBV27 with TRBJ2-7, with 11 bases fitting TRBD2. The DNA end favors TRBJ2-1, so the J call may be wrong. The CDR3 contains 15 residues. From germline, CDR1 is MNHEY and CDR2 SMNVEV (reference sequence). CDR3 DNA sequence: TGTGCCAGCAGTTTGGGACTAGCGGCCTACAATGAGCAGTTCTTC. It translates to CASSLGLAAYNEQFF.